This T cell receptor beta chain was sequenced for a study of blood T cell repertoires in COVID-19. Sequencing used immunoSEQ multiplex PCR; TCRdb keeps in-frame clones, though not all of them. Here the sample spans some 250,000 clones, roughly 90% being singletons. Unmatched junction bases numbered 5, after V lost 4 bases and J lost 5 bases. The CDR3 length is 14 residues. From germline, CDR1 is SGHRS and CDR2 YFSETQ. Sequenced sample: peripheral blood. The TCR comes from a man aged 60 to 75 with acute or convalescent COVID-19. This chain connects TRBV5-1 to TRBJ2-7; 11 bases fit TRBD2. DNA of the CDR3: TGCGCCAGCAGCGTGCCTAGCGGGAGGAACGAGCAGTACTTC. Encoded protein: CASSVPSGRNEQYF.